These T cell receptor beta chains were read from a single sample in a study of regulatory T cells in long-lasting Graves disease. TCRdb analysed the multiplex PCR reads with MiXCR anew, one entry per CDR3 protein. The sample includes over 350,000 distinct CDR3 sequences, over 12% of them seen just once. These data were also reused for a study on T cells in Graves' hyperthyroidism and ophthalmopathy.

Specimen: peripheral blood mononuclear cells (PBMCs), collected at new diagnosis, from a patient treated with antithyroid drugs. All receptors derive from a woman in her forties with Graves disease. CDR3s include the opening cysteine and the closing phenylalanine or tryptophan. The order of the fields is V gene, D gene, J gene, CDR3 protein. The D gene is left open where the match is weak.

V gene: TRBV12-5
D gene: .
J gene: TRBJ1-1
CDR3 protein: CASGLALSNTEAFF

V gene: TRBV12-3/TRBV12-4
D gene: TRBD2
J gene: TRBJ2-7
CDR3 protein: CASSLVGGRSSYEQYF

V gene: TRBV7-3
D gene: .
J gene: TRBJ2-1
CDR3 protein: CASSAPSSGAYNEQFF

V gene: TRBV6-4
D gene: TRBD1
J gene: TRBJ2-7
CDR3 protein: CASREGQGSSYEQYF

V gene: TRBV6-5
D gene: .
J gene: TRBJ2-7
CDR3 protein: CASSYGGSRDYEQYF

V gene: TRBV11-3
D gene: .
J gene: TRBJ2-1
CDR3 protein: CASSFRDSGNNEQFF

V gene: TRBV4-1
D gene: .
J gene: TRBJ2-7
CDR3 protein: CASSQVGSEQYF

V gene: TRBV5-1
D gene: .
J gene: TRBJ2-5
CDR3 protein: CASSPGDAETQYF

V gene: TRBV4-1
D gene: TRBD2
J gene: TRBJ2-7
CDR3 protein: CASSQERGGSEQYF

V gene: TRBV29-1
D gene: TRBD2
J gene: TRBJ2-7
CDR3 protein: CSVVLAGRSYEQYF

V gene: TRBV19
D gene: .
J gene: TRBJ1-4
CDR3 protein: CASRRALTTNEKLFF

V gene: TRBV5-1
D gene: TRBD2
J gene: TRBJ2-5
CDR3 protein: CASSLGLVGETQYF

V gene: TRBV7-2
D gene: .
J gene: TRBJ1-2
CDR3 protein: CASSQNRNYGYTF

V gene: TRBV19
D gene: .
J gene: .
CDR3 protein: CASSIGSTTPGYTF

V gene: TRBV5-1
D gene: .
J gene: TRBJ2-1
CDR3 protein: CASSSDPGQMGNEQFF

V gene: TRBV12-3/TRBV12-4
D gene: .
J gene: TRBJ2-5
CDR3 protein: CASSRYPGETQYF

V gene: TRBV3-1
D gene: .
J gene: TRBJ2-2
CDR3 protein: CASSQGGWTGELFF

V gene: TRBV28
D gene: .
J gene: TRBJ2-3
CDR3 protein: CASSLAGSVRTDTQYF

V gene: TRBV5-1
D gene: TRBD1
J gene: TRBJ1-2
CDR3 protein: CASSLATGYGYTF

V gene: TRBV7-6
D gene: .
J gene: TRBJ1-1
CDR3 protein: CATEQGQGSEAFF